The 27 T cell receptor beta chains below were found in one sample sequenced in a study of T cells after yellow fever vaccination. TCRdb reprocessed the 5' RACE reads via MiXCR and lists one record per CDR3 protein. Among approximately 170,000 distinct CDR3 sequences listed, 11% were seen once. Material: CD8+ T cells sorted from PBMCs, obtained 15 days after the yellow fever booster vaccination. These receptors all come from a man aged 18 to 35 who received the YFV17D yellow fever vaccine.

This clonotype came up a few times. The J gene is TRBJ1-1, the V gene TRBV10-3, with unresolved D. Germline-derived CDR1 and CDR2 are ENHRY and SYGVKD. There are 13 residues in the CDR3. V dropped 3 bases and J dropped 0 bases, with 5 bases sitting between them. The CDR3 DNA is TGTGCCATCAGTGATTCTATGAACACTGAAGCTTTCTTT. It codes for CAISDSMNTEAFF.

The chain couples TRBV12-3 or TRBV12-4 to TRBJ2-3, with 8 positions matching TRBD2. This CDR3 has 15 amino acids. V shed 3 bases and J 5 bases; nucleotides not matched to a gene: 7. The CDR3 here is CASSFRSLAGDTQYF. The DNA for the CDR3 is TGTGCCAGCAGTTTTCGGTCCCTAGCGGGAGATACGCAGTATTTT.

This clonotype has only a few counts. The chain recombines TRBV7-9 with TRBJ2-3, with 7 positions matching TRBD1. Losses at the gene ends were 5 bases for V and 0 bases for J; bases not matched to a gene: 2. Germline lookup yields CDR1 SEHNR and CDR2 FQNEAQ (reference sequence). The CDR3 length is 14 residues. The CDR3 region is CASSPGQSTDTQYF. CDR3 bases: TGTGCCAGCAGCCCGGGACAGAGCACAGATACGCAGTATTTT.

This clonotype has a handful of counts. The genes are TRBV29-1 and TRBJ1-1; D is unresolved. The V and J ends lost 6 bases and 3 bases respectively, with 17 bases between them. In germline, CDR1 is SQVTM, CDR2 ANQGSEA. CDR3 length: 14 amino acids. CDR3 DNA: TGCAGCGTCCGGCGGGATGCCCTTGACACTGAAGCTTTCTTT. It translates to CSVRRDALDTEAFF. The full variable domain, in which reference TRBV29-1 and TRBJ1-1 provide the parts outside the CDR3, is SAVISQKPSRDICQRGTSLTIQCQVDSQVTMMFWYRQQPGQSLTLIATANQGSEATYESGFVIDKFPISRPNLTFSTLTVSNMSPEDSSIYLCSVRRDALDTEAFFGQGTRLTVV.

This clonotype came up a few times. V gene TRBV5-5 combines with J gene TRBJ2-7; the D gene is possibly TRBD2 (6 bases). V lost 4 bases to trimming and J lost 6 bases, with 14 bases between them. Germline CDR1 is SGHKS and CDR2 is YYEKEE (reference sequence). The CDR3 totals 13 residues. The CDR3 loop reads CASSPWDGSEQYV. Here the CDR3 DNA reads TGTGCCAGCAGCCCCTGGGACGGGAGCGAGCAGTACGTC.

Many counts were recorded for this clonotype. The chain recombines TRBV7-2 with TRBJ2-1; the match to TRBD2 covers 9 bases. Germline lookup yields CDR1 SGHTA and CDR2 FQGNSA. The CDR3 runs 15 residues. The ends lost 8 bases at V and 8 bases at J; junction bases unmatched: 13. CDR3 sequence: CASRLLSGGQDEQFF. The DNA of the CDR3 is TGTGCCAGCCGATTGCTCAGCGGGGGGCAGGATGAGCAGTTCTTC.

This clonotype showed up just a few times. The V gene is TRBV6-5, the J gene TRBJ1-6; the D gene is possibly TRBD1 (6 bases). Germline lookup yields CDR1 MNHEY and CDR2 SVGAGI. Trimming took off 5 bases at V and 4 bases at J, with 15 bases between the two ends. The CDR3 is made up of 16 amino acids. As DNA, the CDR3 is TGTGCCAGCAGTCCTCGGACAGCTACTTATAATTCACCCCTCCACTTT. Translation: CASSPRTATYNSPLHF.

This clonotype was seen a handful of times. The chain recombines TRBV20-1 with TRBJ2-4; perhaps TRBD1 as D (5 bases). V lost 4 bases and J 1 base, leaving 11 bases between the germline ends. The germline gives CDR1 DFQATT, CDR2 SNEGSKA (reference sequence). There are 14 residues in the CDR3. The CDR3 protein is CSAKTPGAKNIQYF. The CDR3 nucleotides are TGCAGTGCTAAAACTCCAGGGGCCAAAAACATTCAGTACTTC.

The V call is TRBV5-6, the J call TRBJ2-1, with TRBD2 matching 7 bases. In germline, CDR1 is SGHDT, CDR2 YYEEEE. V shed 6 bases, J shed 7 bases, and the junction held 16 bases outside the gene matches. The CDR3 extends over 16 amino acids. The CDR3 DNA reads TGTGCCAGCACCCCGTTACCGGGGAGGGGTAAGAATGAGCAGTTCTTC. Translation: CASTPLPGRGKNEQFF.

The J gene is TRBJ2-1, the V gene TRBV5-6; 9 nucleotides align to TRBD1. Looked up from germline, CDR1 is SGHDT and CDR2 is YYEEEE. Trimming at V came to 0 bases and at J to 9 bases, leaving 7 bases not matched to a gene. The CDR3 has 15 amino acids. In DNA form, the CDR3 reads TGTGCCAGCAGCTTGGAGGGACAGGGCCACGGTGAGCAGTTCTTC. Amino acids: CASSLEGQGHGEQFF. Filled out from reference TRBV5-6 and TRBJ2-1, the complete variable domain reads DAGVTQSPTHLIKTRGQQVTLRCSPKSGHDTVSWYQQALGQGPQFIFQYYEEEERQRGNFPDRFSGHQFPNYSSELNVNALLLGDSALYLCASSLEGQGHGEQFFGPGTRLTVL.

The rearrangement uses TRBV19 and TRBJ2-1; no definite D call. The CDR3 has 13 residues. CDR1 LNHDA and CDR2 SQIVND come from the germline V gene (reference sequence). The V end was cut by 5 bases, the J end by 5 bases, with 10 bases between. The CDR3 is CASSPWTDNEQFF. DNA of the CDR3: TGTGCCAGTAGTCCGTGGACGGACAATGAGCAGTTCTTC. Full variable domain (remainder filled in from reference TRBV19 and TRBJ2-1): DGGITQSPKYLFRKEGQNVTLSCEQNLNHDAMYWYRQDPGQGLRLIYYSQIVNDFQKGDIAEGYSVSREKKESFPLTVTSAQKNPTAFYLCASSPWTDNEQFFGPGTRLTVL.

The chain carries TRBV7-9 and TRBJ1-1; D gene unclear. This CDR3 has 11 residues. Germline V gives CDR1 SEHNR, CDR2 FQNEAQ (reference sequence). Trimming cost V 1 base and J 11 bases, with 8 bases left between them. The CDR3: CASSLDGWAFF. For the CDR3, the DNA is TGTGCCAGCAGCTTAGACGGGTGGGCTTTCTTT.

CDR3 nucleotide sequence: TGTGCCAGCAGTCCCCAGGGACTCCCGAGCGAGCAGTACGTC. It codes for CASSPQGLPSEQYV. V and J are TRBV27 and TRBJ2-7; TRBD2 is a possible D gene (6 bases). The CDR3 contains 14 residues. Germline-derived CDR1 and CDR2 are MNHEY and SMNVEV (reference sequence). V dropped 5 bases and J dropped 6 bases, with 17 bases sitting between them.

Details on this clonotype: The junction shows a germline mismatch at one end, possibly a read error. The genes are TRBV6-6 and TRBJ2-7; 8 nucleotides line up with TRBD2. Per germline, CDR1 MNHNY and CDR2 SVGAGI (reference sequence). The CDR3 sequence is 12 residues long. CDR3: CAIAGMGYEQYF. CDR3 DNA sequence: TGCGCGATAGCGGGGATGGGGTACGAGCAGTACTTC.

In its sample, this clonotype was seen a few times. The chain links TRBV5-1 to TRBJ2-1; D is tentatively TRBD1 or TRBD2 (6 bases each). This CDR3 spans 13 amino acids. V was shortened by 3 bases and J by 9 bases, with 13 bases between the two germline ends. Germline assignment: CDR1 SGHRS and CDR2 YFSETQ. The DNA of the CDR3 is TGCGCCAGCAGCTGGGGGCGGGGTAGTGAGCAGTTCTTC. Translation gives CASSWGRGSEQFF.

This clonotype was recorded a few times. The V gene is TRBV4-2, the J gene TRBJ1-1; tentative D call: TRBD1 (5 bases). The V gene's germline CDR1 is LGHNA and CDR2 YNFKEQ. Trimming removed 3 bases at V and 5 bases at J, with 10 bases between. This CDR3 comprises 13 residues. The CDR3 loop reads CASSHPSGTEAFF. The CDR3 nucleotides are TGTGCCAGCAGCCACCCATCAGGGACTGAAGCTTTCTTT.

The chain recombines TRBV4-3 with TRBJ2-5; no clear D gene. The CDR3 spans 14 residues. With 0 bases removed from V and 2 bases from J, the gap between germline ends came to 7 bases. Germline CDR1 is LGHNA and CDR2 is YSLEER. The chain's CDR3 is CASSQDVGQETQYF. The CDR3 DNA follows: TGCGCCAGCAGCCAAGATGTCGGTCAAGAGACCCAGTACTTC.

The chain links TRBV5-6 to TRBJ1-2; no clear D gene. Trimming stripped 2 bases from V and 3 bases from J, with 11 bases between. Germline CDR1 SGHDT, CDR2 YYEEEE. The CDR3 extends over 14 amino acids. The CDR3 nucleotides read TGTGCCAGCAGCTTTCGTGGAGACTACTATGGCTACACCTTC. Its protein product is CASSFRGDYYGYTF.

This clonotype was observed a few times. V is TRBV19 and J is TRBJ1-5; D uncertain. The germline V gene encodes CDR1 LNHDA and CDR2 SQIVND (reference sequence). The V end was cut by 4 bases, the J end by 2 bases, with 24 bases between. CDR3 length: 19 residues. CDR3: CASSKHPVGSVFGNQPQHF. In DNA form, the CDR3 reads TGTGCCAGTAGTAAGCACCCCGTCGGATCCGTTTTTGGCAATCAGCCCCAGCATTTT.

The V call is TRBV4-3, the J call TRBJ2-7, with TRBD2 identical over 7 bases. CDR1 LGHNA and CDR2 YSLEER come from the germline V gene. This CDR3 comprises 17 residues. V lost 1 base and J lost 3; bases outside the gene matches: 12. The CDR3: CASSQGNLAAGRYEQYF. CDR3 coding DNA: TGCGCCAGCAGCCAAGGCAATCTAGCGGCAGGGCGCTACGAGCAGTACTTC.

The chain has TRBV5-4 and TRBJ1-3, with D unresolved. The V gene's germline CDR1 is SGHNT and CDR2 YYREEE (reference sequence). Deletions cut 5 bases from V and 3 bases from J, with 12 bases between. The CDR3 sequence is 14 residues long. The chain's CDR3 is CASRESGGGNTIYF. The CDR3 coding sequence is TGTGCCAGCAGGGAAAGTGGAGGTGGAAACACCATATATTTT. Complete variable domain (other parts from reference TRBV5-4 and TRBJ1-3): ETGVTQSPTHLIKTRGQQVTLRCSSQSGHNTVSWYQQALGQGPQFIFQYYREEENGRGNFPPRFSGLQFPNYSSELNVNALELDDSALYLCASRESGGGNTIYFGEGSWLTVV.

J is TRBJ2-7 and V is TRBV18; the D is unclear. This CDR3 comprises 11 residues. The germline V gene encodes CDR1 KGHSH and CDR2 LQKENI. V was clipped by 6 bases and J by 3 bases, with 6 bases between them. The CDR3 loop is CASSPDYEQYF. CDR3 bases: TGTGCCAGCTCCCCGGACTACGAGCAGTACTTC.

This clonotype showed up just a few times. V and J are TRBV5-6 and TRBJ2-7; 8 nucleotides align to TRBD1. V shed 3 bases and J 4 bases; nucleotides not matched to a gene: 9. The germline CDR1 and CDR2 sequences are SGHDT and YYEEEE. This CDR3 contains 15 residues. CDR3 sequence: CASSSIRDRTYEQYF. The CDR3 region has the DNA TGTGCCAGCAGCTCAATCCGGGACAGGACGTACGAGCAGTACTTC. The variable domain in full, with the rest retrieved from reference TRBV5-6 and TRBJ2-7, is DAGVTQSPTHLIKTRGQQVTLRCSPKSGHDTVSWYQQALGQGPQFIFQYYEEEERQRGNFPDRFSGHQFPNYSSELNVNALLLGDSALYLCASSSIRDRTYEQYFGPGTRLTVT.

This sequence joins TRBV20-1 and TRBJ2-7; D remains unclear. This CDR3 has 16 amino acids. Germline CDR1 is DFQATT and CDR2 is SNEGSKA (reference sequence). Deletions cut 4 bases from V and 1 base from J, with 20 bases between. The CDR3 DNA sequence: TGCAGTGCTAAGGCGCTCGGCCAGACGATTTCCTACGAGCAGTACTTC. It yields the protein CSAKALGQTISYEQYF.

The V and J genes are TRBV11-2 and TRBJ2-7, with 8 bases lining up with TRBD1. V shed 2 bases, J shed 3 bases, and the junction held 6 bases outside the gene matches. The V gene's germline CDR1 is SGHAT and CDR2 FQNNGV. This CDR3 has 15 residues. In DNA form, the CDR3 reads TGTGCCAGCAGCTTAAGCCAGGGGGCCCTCTACGAGCAGTACGTC. Translating it yields CASSLSQGALYEQYV.

V usage is TRBV27 and J usage is TRBJ2-7; no firm D call. Trimming stripped 2 bases from V and 6 bases from J, with 14 bases between. Looked up from germline, CDR1 is MNHEY and CDR2 is SMNVEV (reference sequence). CDR3 length: 14 amino acids. The CDR3 spells CASSLLVPKPEQYV. CDR3 coding DNA: TGTGCCAGCAGTTTACTGGTGCCTAAGCCCGAGCAGTACGTC.

This clonotype has more than one count but fewer than ten. The V gene is TRBV9, the J gene TRBJ2-2; no clear D gene. The germline V gene encodes CDR1 SGDLS and CDR2 YYNGEE. Between the trimmed V and J ends, which lost 3 bases and 3 bases, there was a span of 9 bases. The CDR3 has 14 residues. The CDR3 DNA follows: TGTGCCAGCAGCGCTAATAGCTACACCGGGGAGCTGTTTTTT. Translation: CASSANSYTGELFF.